This T cell receptor beta chain was sequenced during a study of CD8+CD57+ T cells in acquired aplastic anemia. For the study at large: DNA per sorted CD4+ or CD8+ sample ranged roughly 0.17 to 27.4 ug, averaging approximately 3.1 ug.

Concerning this clonotype itself: Antigen specificity is unknown.

Notes on the study in general: Patients showed no significant difference from controls in CD8+ Simpson's diversity.

Genomic DNA acted as the template from which TCR beta VDJ combination and CDR3 sequence profiling were carried out. Using its own MiXCR run on the reads, TCRdb lists one record per CDR3 protein. The sample lists about 420,000 distinct CDR3 sequences; 55% to 70% were seen once. The CDR3 has 15 residues. V was shortened by 7 bases and J by 12 bases, with 27 bases between the two germline ends. Germline CDR1 is SQVTM and CDR2 is ANQGSEA. Sequenced material: sorted CD4+, CD8+, or CD8+CD57+ T cells (not recorded which) from PBMCs. The source of this sequence is a human donor in good health, serving as a control. The rearrangement uses TRBV29-1 and TRBJ1-4; D not resolved. In DNA, the CDR3 is TGCAGCGCTGGAACCCGGACCGGGAGGTCTAACGAACTGTTTTTT. It is translated as CSAGTRTGRSNELFF.